This T cell receptor beta chain was identified during a study of cytomegalovirus exposure and HLA in healthy donors. Findings and limits, study-wide: Across donors, sequencing depth was assumed by presence/absence analyses to be roughly uniform. In a later analysis, V- and J-gene trimming of beta chains associated with a DCLRE1C missense variant, replicated independently.

With respect to this clone: Its antigen is unknown.

PCR primers comprised 60 Vbeta and 13 Jbeta primers. Sequenced by immunoSEQ multiplex PCR; TCRdb stores in-frame clones only, minus some. The sample has 95,000 to 150,000 clones, around 69% seen once. CDR1 and CDR2 from the germline V gene are SEHNR and FQNEAQ (reference sequence). Trimming took off 8 bases at V and 7 bases at J, with 17 bases between the two ends. The CDR3 is 13 residues long. Material for sequencing was PBMCs. The receptor's source is a woman in her thirties or forties in good health and CMV-seropositive. The rearrangement joins TRBV7-9 to TRBJ1-2, with D uncertain. The CDR3 is CASFVSARGGYTF. For the CDR3, the DNA is TGTGCCAGCTTCGTATCGGCGCGGGGTGGCTACACCTTC.